The T cell receptor beta chain under discussion was sequenced for a study of CD8+ T cells in alopecia areata. Overall study findings and caveats: Alphabeta T cells residing in normal skin are also sequenced in scalp samples. Lesional scalp displayed greater clonality than normal scalp, most notably in alopecia totalis/universalis.

The sequencing template was cDNA reverse transcribed from extracted RNA. The assay was immunoSEQ multiplex PCR, and TCRdb's table has in-frame clones only and misses some. The sample carries about 200,000 clones, around three fifths recorded once. PBMC-derived CD4+ and CD8+ T cells were sorted. This clone turned up a few times. The antigen is not known. This receptor was identified in a human donor in good health. Sequencing input: CD8+ T cells sorted from blood.

The CDR3 region has the DNA TGCGCCAGCAGGATGTCGGGGGGCTCCTACAATGAGCAGTTCTTC. Translated, it gives CASRMSGGSYNEQFF. The V call is TRBV4-1, the J call TRBJ2-1; 7 bases map to TRBD2. Germline V gives CDR1 MGHRA, CDR2 YSYEKL. V dropped 6 bases and J dropped 0; count of bases not matched to a gene: 5. This CDR3 has 15 residues.